This record covers a single T cell receptor beta chain. Its antigen is currently unknown. These data originate in a study of shared clonotypes between healthy human individuals. Study conclusions and caveats: Clonotype sharing among donors likely depends on sequencing depth.

Template amounts of around 310 ng DNA, about 30,000 T cell genomes, were employed in unsorted PBMC replicate PCRs. Source study methods: ImmunoSEQ output held junction-only sequences without quality scores, so filtering differed. Produced via immunoSEQ multiplex PCR; TCRdb's table is partial and in-frame only. The V and J calls and clone size are taken from that table; D and trimming were inferred from the DNA. The sample holds roughly 500,000 clones, about 85% seen once. The study enrolled healthy HIV-negative adults without recent acute infections or vaccinations as donors. Sequencing was carried out using PBMCs. The clonotype was recovered from a woman in her forties in good health. Some clones in this sample may be carry-over from other donors' samples.

DNA for the CDR3: TGTGCCAGCAGCCCCGCGACAGGTAGCACAGATACGCAGTATTTT. Amino acid sequence: CASSPATGSTDTQYF. The chain joins TRBV6-4 to TRBJ2-3; TRBD1 is a possible D gene (6 bases). Deletions cut 6 bases from V and 0 bases from J, with 13 bases between. This CDR3 is built from 15 residues. Germline V CDR1 and CDR2: MRHNA, SNTAGT.